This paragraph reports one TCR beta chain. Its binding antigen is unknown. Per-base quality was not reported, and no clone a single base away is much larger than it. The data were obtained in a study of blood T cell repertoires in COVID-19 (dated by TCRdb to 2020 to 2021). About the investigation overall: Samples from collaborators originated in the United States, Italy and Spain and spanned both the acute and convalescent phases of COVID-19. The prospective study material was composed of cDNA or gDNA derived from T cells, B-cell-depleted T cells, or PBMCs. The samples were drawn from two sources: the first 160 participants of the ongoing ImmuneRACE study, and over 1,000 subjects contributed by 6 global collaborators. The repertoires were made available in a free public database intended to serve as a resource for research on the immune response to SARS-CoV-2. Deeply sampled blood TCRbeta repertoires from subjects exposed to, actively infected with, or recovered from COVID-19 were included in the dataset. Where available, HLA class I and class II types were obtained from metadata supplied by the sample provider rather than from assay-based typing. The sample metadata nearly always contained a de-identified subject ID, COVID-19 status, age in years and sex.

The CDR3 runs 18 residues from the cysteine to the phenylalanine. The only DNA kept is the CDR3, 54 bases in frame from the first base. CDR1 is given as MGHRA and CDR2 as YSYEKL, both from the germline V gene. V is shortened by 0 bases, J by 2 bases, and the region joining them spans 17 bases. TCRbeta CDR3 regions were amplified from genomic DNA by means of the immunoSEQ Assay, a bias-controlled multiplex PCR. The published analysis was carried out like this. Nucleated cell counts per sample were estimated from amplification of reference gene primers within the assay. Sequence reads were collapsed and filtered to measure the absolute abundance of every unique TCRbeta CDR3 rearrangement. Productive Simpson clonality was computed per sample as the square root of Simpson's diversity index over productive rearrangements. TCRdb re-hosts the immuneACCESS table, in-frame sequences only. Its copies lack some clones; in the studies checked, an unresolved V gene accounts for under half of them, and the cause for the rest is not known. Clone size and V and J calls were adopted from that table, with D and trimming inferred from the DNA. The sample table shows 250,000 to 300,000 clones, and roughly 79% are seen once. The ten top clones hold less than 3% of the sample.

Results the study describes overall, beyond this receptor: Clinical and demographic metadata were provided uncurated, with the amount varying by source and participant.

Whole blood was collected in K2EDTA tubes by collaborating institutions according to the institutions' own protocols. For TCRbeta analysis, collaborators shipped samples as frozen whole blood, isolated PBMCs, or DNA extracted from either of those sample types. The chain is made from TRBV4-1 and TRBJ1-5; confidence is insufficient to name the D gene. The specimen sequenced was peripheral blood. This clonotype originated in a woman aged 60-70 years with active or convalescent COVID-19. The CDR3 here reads CASSQDVGGGLGNQPQHF. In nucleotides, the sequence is TGCGCCAGCAGCCAAGATGTGGGTGGAGGATTGGGCAATCAGCCCCAGCATTTT.